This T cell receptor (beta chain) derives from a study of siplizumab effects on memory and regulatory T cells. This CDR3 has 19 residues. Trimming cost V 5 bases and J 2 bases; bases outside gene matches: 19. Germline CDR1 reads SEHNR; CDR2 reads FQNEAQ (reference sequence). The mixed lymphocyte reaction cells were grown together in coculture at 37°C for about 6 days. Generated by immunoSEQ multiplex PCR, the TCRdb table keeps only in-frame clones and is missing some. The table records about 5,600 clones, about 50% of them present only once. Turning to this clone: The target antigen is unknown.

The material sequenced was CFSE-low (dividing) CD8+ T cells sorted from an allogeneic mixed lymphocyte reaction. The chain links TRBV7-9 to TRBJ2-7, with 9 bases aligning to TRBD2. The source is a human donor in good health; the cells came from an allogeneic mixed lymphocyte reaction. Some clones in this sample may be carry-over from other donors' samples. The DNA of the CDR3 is TGTGCCAGCAGCCCACCCTCGGCGGGGGGGGGACAAATCCCCTACGAGCAGTACTTC. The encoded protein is CASSPPSAGGGQIPYEQYF.